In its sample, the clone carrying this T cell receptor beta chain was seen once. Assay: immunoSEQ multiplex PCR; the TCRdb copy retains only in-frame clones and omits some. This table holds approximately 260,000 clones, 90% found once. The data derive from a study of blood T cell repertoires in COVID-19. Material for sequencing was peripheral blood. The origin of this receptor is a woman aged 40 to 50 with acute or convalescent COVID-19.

CDR3: CASSYSRGQGNTIYF. CDR3 in DNA: TGTGCCAGCAGTTACTCCAGGGGGCAAGGAAACACCATATATTTT. The J gene is TRBJ1-3, the V gene TRBV6-5; 8 nucleotides line up with TRBD1. The CDR3 sequence is 15 residues long. Trimming took 0 bases from V and 4 from J; bases not matched to a gene: 2. Germline V gene sequence: CDR1 MNHEY, CDR2 SVGAGI.